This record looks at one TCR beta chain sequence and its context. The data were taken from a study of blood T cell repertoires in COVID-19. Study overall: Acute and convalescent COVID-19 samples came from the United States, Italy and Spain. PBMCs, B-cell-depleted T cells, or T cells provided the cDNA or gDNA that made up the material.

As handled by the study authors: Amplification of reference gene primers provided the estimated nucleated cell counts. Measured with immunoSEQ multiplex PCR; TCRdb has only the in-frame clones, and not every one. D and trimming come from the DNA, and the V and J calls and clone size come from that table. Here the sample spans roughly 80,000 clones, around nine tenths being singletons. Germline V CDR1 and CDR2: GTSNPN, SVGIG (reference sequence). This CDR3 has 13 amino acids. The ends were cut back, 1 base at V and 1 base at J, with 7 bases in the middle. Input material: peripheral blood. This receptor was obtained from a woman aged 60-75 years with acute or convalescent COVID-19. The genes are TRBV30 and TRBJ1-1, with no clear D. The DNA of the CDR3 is TGTGCCTGGAGTGCCCTTTCGAACACTGAAGCTTTCTTT. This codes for CAWSALSNTEAFF.